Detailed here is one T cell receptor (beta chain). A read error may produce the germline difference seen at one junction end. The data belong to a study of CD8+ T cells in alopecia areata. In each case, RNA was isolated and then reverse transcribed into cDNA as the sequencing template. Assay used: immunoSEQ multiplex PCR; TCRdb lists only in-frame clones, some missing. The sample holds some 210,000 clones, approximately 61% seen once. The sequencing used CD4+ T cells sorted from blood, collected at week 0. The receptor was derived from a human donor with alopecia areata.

CDR3 sequence reads: CSVEEGRYVF. For the CDR3, the DNA is TGCAGCGTTGAAGAAGGTCGCTATGTCTTT. The chain is built from TRBV29-1 and TRBJ1-1; D ambiguous. There are 10 residues in the CDR3. Germline V gene lookup returns CDR1 SQVTM and CDR2 ANQGSEA.